This TCR beta chain was profiled in a study of PD-1 blockade in mismatch repair-deficient tumors. For the study at large: All were previously treated, progressing patients with approximately 11 mismatch repair-deficient cancer types. Study findings and constraints: Rapid post-treatment expansion, then contraction, generally preceding radiologic response, marked tumor-resident clones.

Comments on this clone: Its antigen is currently unknown.

The data were produced by immunoSEQ multiplex PCR, yet TCRdb's version contains in-frame clones alone and is incomplete. The sample shows around 51,000 clones, roughly 80% of them seen only once. TCR sequencing covered a few patients who responded to pembrolizumab. The starting material was peripheral blood, obtained approximately 18 weeks after starting pembrolizumab. The TCR sequence derives from an adult with mismatch repair-deficient cancer.

The CDR3 protein is CASSLPTPANTEAFF. Written as DNA, the CDR3 is TGTGCCAGCAGCCTACCGACACCAGCGAACACTGAAGCTTTCTTT. The chain uses TRBV28 and TRBJ1-1; D uncertain. This CDR3 region has 15 residues. Germline CDR1 MDHEN, CDR2 SYDVKM. Deletions cut 6 bases from V and 1 base from J, with 15 bases between.